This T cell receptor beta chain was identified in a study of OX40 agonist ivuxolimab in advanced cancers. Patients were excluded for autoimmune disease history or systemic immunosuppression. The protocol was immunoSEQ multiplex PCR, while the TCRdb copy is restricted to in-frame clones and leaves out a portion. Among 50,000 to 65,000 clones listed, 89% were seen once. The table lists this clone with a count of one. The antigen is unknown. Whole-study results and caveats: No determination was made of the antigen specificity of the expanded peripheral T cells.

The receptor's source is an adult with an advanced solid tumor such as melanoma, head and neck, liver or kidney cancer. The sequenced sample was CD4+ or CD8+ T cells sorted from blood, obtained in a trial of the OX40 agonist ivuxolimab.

The CDR3 loop is CASSPKGGYTEAFF. CDR3 nucleotides: TGTGCCAGCAGCCCAAAAGGGGGTTACACTGAAGCTTTCTTT. The gene calls are TRBV9 and TRBJ1-1; possibly TRBD1 for D (6 bases). V shed 4 bases and J shed 3 bases, with 13 bases lying between them. This CDR3 is built from 14 residues. Germline values: CDR1 SGDLS, CDR2 YYNGEE.